This passage covers 12 T cell receptor beta chains from one sample sequenced in a study of cytomegalovirus exposure and HLA in healthy donors. TCRdb's copy holds only in-frame clones and misses some; the assay was immunoSEQ multiplex PCR. Seen here are around 98,000 clones, roughly 89% observed once, and the top ten hold around 3.9%. Sequencing input: PBMCs. The receptors here all came from a woman aged 25 to 39 in good health and CMV-seronegative.

CDR3 in amino acids: CASSLAPGANVLTF. CDR3 DNA: TGTGCCAGCAGTTTAGCCCCTGGGGCCAACGTCCTGACTTTC. The chain recombines TRBV9 with TRBJ2-6; D gene uncertain. The germline V gene encodes CDR1 SGDLS and CDR2 YYNGEE. Trimming stripped 5 bases from V and 2 bases from J, with 8 bases between. This CDR3 is 14 amino acids long.

This rearrangement joins TRBV9 to TRBJ1-3; TRBD1 is a possible D gene (5 bases). Germline CDR1 and CDR2: SGDLS and YYNGEE. V lost 1 base to trimming and J lost 2 bases, with 7 bases between them. The CDR3 has 14 amino acids. The DNA for the CDR3 is TGTGCCAGCAGCGTACAGGGTACTGGAAACACCATATATTTT. This gives the protein CASSVQGTGNTIYF.

V and J are TRBV28 and TRBJ1-5; weak D call: TRBD1 (6 bases). The CDR3 runs 14 residues. Trimming cost V 6 bases and J 1 base, with 10 bases left between them. Germline V lookup: CDR1 MDHEN, CDR2 SYDVKM. This CDR3 is CASSQTGSNQPQHF. The CDR3 coding sequence is TGTGCCAGCAGCCAAACAGGGAGCAATCAGCCCCAGCATTTT.

J is TRBJ2-1 and V is TRBV28, with D tentatively TRBD1 (6 bases). This CDR3 spans 16 amino acids. Germline V gene data show CDR1 as MDHEN and CDR2 as SYDVKM. V was pared by 6 bases and J by 3 bases, with 18 bases between. CDR3 sequence (DNA): TGTGCCAGCAGCTACAGGGACCCCAGCAGCTACAATGAGCAGTTCTTC. Encoded protein: CASSYRDPSSYNEQFF.

The J gene is TRBJ2-1, the V gene TRBV13; maybe TRBD2 (6 bases). The germline V gene has CDR1 PRHDT and CDR2 FYEKMQ (reference sequence). The CDR3 spans 14 residues. V was clipped by 0 bases and J by 7 bases, with 10 bases between them. In DNA, the CDR3 is TGTGCCAGCAGCTTAGGGTTAGCGGATAATGAGCAGTTCTTC. Its protein is CASSLGLADNEQFF.

In nucleotides, the CDR3 is TGTGCCAGCAGCATCTACAGGGGGGAAAAACTGTTTTTT. It is translated as CASSIYRGEKLFF. This sequence joins TRBV5-4 and TRBJ1-4; 8 positions match TRBD1. CDR3 length equals 13 residues. Trimming cost V 4 bases and J 8 bases; bases outside gene matches: 4. Germline V gives CDR1 SGHNT, CDR2 YYREEE (reference sequence).

V gene TRBV7-2 combines with J gene TRBJ1-2; D gene uncertain. V was clipped by 3 bases and J by 3 bases, with 5 bases between them. The CDR3 is 12 residues long. Germline V CDR1 and CDR2: SGHTA, FQGNSA. CDR3: CASSFGDYGYTF. The CDR3 region has the DNA TGTGCCAGCAGCTTCGGGGACTATGGCTACACCTTC.

This clone is medium-sized (0.01 to 0.1%) within its sample. V and J are TRBV27 and TRBJ2-7; perhaps TRBD2 as D (6 bases). The CDR3 totals 15 residues. Trimming removed 2 bases from V and 2 bases from J, with 13 bases in between. Looked up from germline, CDR1 is MNHEY and CDR2 is SMNVEV (reference sequence). CDR3 sequence (DNA): TGTGCCAGCAGTTTAACGCGGGGCGCTCCCTACGAGCAGTACTTC. Protein: CASSLTRGAPYEQYF.

This sequence joins TRBV9 and TRBJ2-3, with TRBD2 matching over 7 bases. Germline assignment: CDR1 SGDLS and CDR2 YYNGEE. V trimming: 0 bases; J trimming: 4 bases; junction bases outside the gene matches: 5. CDR3 length: 15 amino acids. In DNA, the CDR3 is TGTGCCAGCAGCGTAGCCGGGAGGCCGCCAGATACGCAGTATTTT. Translation gives CASSVAGRPPDTQYF.

Here the CDR3 DNA reads TGCAGCGTTGAATCCCGGAGCTCCTACAATGAGCAGTTCTTC. It translates to CSVESRSSYNEQFF. The chain uses TRBV29-1 and TRBJ2-1; unclear D gene. V shed 2 bases and J shed 0 bases, with 8 bases lying between them. Germline V gene lookup returns CDR1 SQVTM and CDR2 ANQGSEA. The CDR3 is made up of 14 amino acids.

This chain uses TRBV7-9 with TRBJ2-1; D might be TRBD2 (6 bases). The V gene lost 4 bases and the J gene lost 4 bases, with 14 bases spanning the gap. The CDR3 has 15 amino acids. Per germline, CDR1 SEHNR and CDR2 FQNEAQ (reference sequence). The CDR3 spells CASSSRLVSYNEQFF. The CDR3 DNA reads as TGTGCCAGCAGCTCCCGACTAGTGTCGTACAATGAGCAGTTCTTC.

A single count supports this clone. The chain links TRBV7-6 to TRBJ2-7; no reliable D call. Germline CDR1 SGHVS, CDR2 FNYEAQ. The CDR3 runs 15 residues. The V end lost 1 base, the J end lost 5 bases, and 15 bases lay between the germline ends. CDR3 loop: CASSLDSGMRDEQYF. CDR3 in DNA: TGTGCCAGCAGCTTAGACTCAGGAATGCGAGACGAGCAGTACTTC.